A single sample gave rise to the 19 T cell receptor beta chains below, sequenced in a study of shared clonotypes between healthy human individuals. Generated by immunoSEQ multiplex PCR, the TCRdb table keeps only in-frame clones and is missing some. The table shows 650,000 to 800,000 clones, with 92% occurring only once. Naive CD8 cells, CD45RO-negative and positively selected for CCR7, excluded terminally differentiated effector memory CD45RA+ cells. The sequenced material came from naive CD8+ T cells sorted from blood. The receptors shown here come from a man between 25 and 39 years old in good health.

The rearrangement links TRBV5-1 to TRBJ2-5; D uncertain. Between the trimmed V and J ends, which lost 1 base and 4 bases, there was a span of 8 bases. Germline V lookup: CDR1 SGHRS, CDR2 YFSETQ. This CDR3 contains 13 residues. CDR3 loop: CASSLSWVETQYF. The CDR3 nucleotides read TGCGCCAGCAGCTTGTCATGGGTAGAGACCCAGTACTTC.

This CDR3 is CASSPGGAANEQFF. The CDR3 DNA follows: TGTGCCAGCAGTCCGGGAGGGGCGGCCAATGAGCAGTTCTTC. The rearrangement uses TRBV27 and TRBJ2-1; 8 nucleotides agree with TRBD2. The trim removed 5 bases at V and 6 bases at J, leaving 6 bases unmatched. The CDR3 sequence is 14 residues long. The germline CDR1 and CDR2 sequences are MNHEY and SMNVEV (reference sequence).

The chain is built from TRBV4-1 and TRBJ2-7, with a weak D call TRBD2 (5 bases). Germline-derived CDR1 and CDR2 are MGHRA and YSYEKL. This CDR3 is 13 amino acids long. V dropped 1 base and J dropped 7 bases, with 11 bases sitting between them. Here the CDR3 DNA reads TGCGCCAGCAGCCAAGTTCCGGGAACAGAGCAGTACTTC. Amino acids: CASSQVPGTEQYF.

The rearrangement joins TRBV11-2 to TRBJ2-7, with no clear D. V lost 8 bases, J lost 3 bases, and 8 bases lay in between. From germline, CDR1 is SGHAT and CDR2 FQNNGV. The CDR3 spans 11 residues. CDR3 residues: CASQYLYEQYF. CDR3 bases: TGTGCCAGCCAGTACCTCTACGAGCAGTACTTC.

The chain uses TRBV7-6 and TRBJ2-1; 10 bases line up with TRBD2. V shed 5 bases, J shed 3 bases, and the junction held 10 bases outside the gene matches. The CDR3 has 17 residues. Germline loops: CDR1 SGHVS, CDR2 FNYEAQ. DNA of the CDR3: TGTGCCAGCAGCAAAGGACTAGCGGAAGAGGTCTACAATGAGCAGTTCTTC. It translates to CASSKGLAEEVYNEQFF.

The J gene is TRBJ2-2, the V gene TRBV11-2; 7 bases fit TRBD2. CDR1 is SGHAT, CDR2 FQNNGV, per germline. This CDR3 is 18 amino acids long. The V segment lost 0 bases and the J segment 1 base; nucleotides outside the gene matches: 8. The CDR3 is CASSLDALVAGNTGELFF. The DNA for the CDR3 is TGTGCCAGCAGCTTAGACGCTTTGGTAGCGGGGAACACCGGGGAGCTGTTTTTT.

The genes are TRBV30 and TRBJ2-7; D is undetermined. The V gene's germline CDR1 is GTSNPN and CDR2 SVGIG (reference sequence). Trimming shortened V by 0 bases and J by 2 bases, and 5 bases separated the two germline ends. This CDR3 is built from 12 residues. The CDR3 DNA sequence: TGTGCCTGGAGTGTACGAGCCTACGAGCAGTACTTC. Encoded protein: CAWSVRAYEQYF.

A note on this clone: Other DNA sequences in this specimen translate into the identical CDR3. This rearrangement joins TRBV27 to TRBJ1-1; D is perhaps TRBD1 (5 bases). The germline gives CDR1 MNHEY, CDR2 SMNVEV (reference sequence). The CDR3 spans 13 residues. Between the trimmed V and J ends, which lost 8 bases and 0 bases, there was a span of 10 bases. The CDR3 reads CASGPGLNTEAFF. The CDR3 DNA reads as TGTGCCAGCGGCCCAGGGTTGAACACTGAAGCTTTCTTT.

The chain couples TRBV27 to TRBJ2-5, with D perhaps matching TRBD1 or TRBD2 (5 bases each). Germline CDR1 is MNHEY and CDR2 is SMNVEV (reference sequence). The CDR3 totals 18 residues. The V end was cut by 6 bases, the J end by 3 bases, with 26 bases between. The CDR3 DNA reads as TGTGCCAGCAGGCCGACAGTCCTGACACCGGGATTGGAAGAGACCCAGTACTTC. It translates to CASRPTVLTPGLEETQYF.

Comments on this clone: A much bigger clone sits one base away, suggesting this may be a read error. The sample contains more than one DNA sequence encoding this CDR3. V is TRBV11-2 and J is TRBJ2-7, with a possible D match to TRBD2 (6 bases). The CDR3 is 13 residues long. From germline, CDR1 is SGHAT and CDR2 FQNNGV. Trimming took off 5 bases at V and 0 bases at J, with 8 bases between the two ends. The CDR3 DNA sequence: TGTGCCAGCAGCCCCGGGGGCTCCTACGAGCAGTACTTC. Translating gives CASSPGGSYEQYF. The complete variable domain, with remaining parts taken from reference TRBV11-2 and TRBJ2-7, reads EAGVAQSPRYKIIEKRQSVAFWCNPISGHATLYWYQQILGQGPKLLIQFQNNGVVDDSQLPKDRFSAERLKGVDSTLKIQPAKLEDSAVYLCASSPGGSYEQYFGPGTRLTVT.

This chain uses TRBV7-9 with TRBJ1-2; 12 nucleotides match TRBD1. This CDR3 has 15 amino acids. The germline gives CDR1 SEHNR, CDR2 FQNEAQ (reference sequence). V lost 6 bases and J lost 6; bases outside the gene matches: 8. CDR3 sequence reads: CASRGGTGGLDGYTF. Written as DNA, the CDR3 is TGTGCCAGCAGGGGAGGGACAGGGGGCCTAGATGGCTACACCTTC.

Notes on this clone: The same CDR3 also results from other DNA sequences found in this sample. V usage is TRBV4-1 and J usage is TRBJ2-3; TRBD2 agrees at 11 bases. V was pared by 2 bases and J by 0 bases, with 1 base of the junction left unmatched. The CDR3 spans 16 residues. Germline values: CDR1 MGHRA, CDR2 YSYEKL. The CDR3 loop is CASSQIAGGSTDTQYF. The CDR3 coding sequence is TGCGCCAGCAGCCAAATAGCGGGAGGGAGCACAGATACGCAGTATTTT.

V gene TRBV5-8 combines with J gene TRBJ2-4; TRBD1 agrees at 7 bases. Germline CDR1 reads SGHTS; CDR2 reads YDEGEE. Germline trimming cut 4 bases from V and 6 bases from J; bases unmatched to any gene: 10. The CDR3 has 15 amino acids. The CDR3 spells CASSTREQGLNIQYF. CDR3 bases: TGTGCCAGCAGCACGCGCGAACAGGGGTTAAACATTCAGTACTTC.

V is TRBV5-1 and J is TRBJ2-1; 7 nucleotides agree with TRBD1. Germline CDR1 reads SGHRS; CDR2 reads YFSETQ. V lost 5 bases, J lost 8 bases, and 10 bases stayed unmatched. The CDR3 is made up of 14 amino acids. The DNA of the CDR3 is TGCGCCAGCAGGAGGGTCCAGGGGGTCGATGAGCAGTTCTTC. The encoded protein is CASRRVQGVDEQFF.

The chain combines TRBV7-8 with TRBJ2-3; D ambiguous. V lost 3 bases, J lost 0 bases, and 16 bases lay in between. Germline V gives CDR1 SGHVS, CDR2 FQNEAQ. The CDR3 covers 17 residues. The CDR3 sequence is CASSFLFRTTSTDTQYF. CDR3 coding DNA: TGTGCCAGCAGCTTCCTTTTCCGGACCACTAGCACAGATACGCAGTATTTT.

The CDR3 region has the DNA TGTGCCAGCTCACTACGGGCCTCAACAAACACTGAAGCTTTCTTT. Translated: CASSLRASTNTEAFF. The chain combines TRBV18 with TRBJ1-1; D is uncertain. V was shortened by 4 bases and J by 2 bases, with 14 bases between the two germline ends. Germline V gene lookup returns CDR1 KGHSH and CDR2 LQKENI. The CDR3 is 15 residues long. Full variable domain (missing parts from reference TRBV18 and TRBJ1-1): NAGVMQNPRHLVRRRGQEARLRCSPMKGHSHVYWYRQLPEEGLKFMVYLQKENIIDESGMPKERFSAEFPKEGPSILRIQQVVRGDSAAYFCASSLRASTNTEAFFGQGTRLTVV.

The rearrangement uses TRBV6-6 and TRBJ2-2; 9 bases are shared with TRBD1. This CDR3 has 14 amino acids. The trim removed 2 bases at V and 7 bases at J, leaving 2 bases unmatched. CDR1 and CDR2 from the germline V gene are MNHNY and SVGAGI (reference sequence). Here the CDR3 reads CASSYGTGSGELFF. CDR3 coding DNA: TGTGCCAGCAGTTACGGGACAGGGAGCGGGGAGCTGTTTTTT.

The chain is built from TRBV9 and TRBJ2-7; D may be TRBD1 or TRBD2 (5 bases each). The CDR3 is 15 residues long. Trimming took off 3 bases at V and 2 bases at J, with 15 bases between the two ends. Germline V gene lookup returns CDR1 SGDLS and CDR2 YYNGEE. In DNA, the CDR3 is TGTGCCAGCAGCGCAGGGACCTCTCTCCCCTACGAGCAGTACTTC. It codes for CASSAGTSLPYEQYF.

The V and J genes are TRBV5-1 and TRBJ2-3, with TRBD2 as a possible D gene (5 bases). From germline, CDR1 is SGHRS and CDR2 YFSETQ. This CDR3 has 15 residues. V was shortened by 0 bases and J by 0 bases, with 8 bases between the two germline ends. CDR3 loop: CASSLAQRSTDTQYF. CDR3 DNA: TGCGCCAGCAGCTTGGCCCAGCGGAGCACAGATACGCAGTATTTT.